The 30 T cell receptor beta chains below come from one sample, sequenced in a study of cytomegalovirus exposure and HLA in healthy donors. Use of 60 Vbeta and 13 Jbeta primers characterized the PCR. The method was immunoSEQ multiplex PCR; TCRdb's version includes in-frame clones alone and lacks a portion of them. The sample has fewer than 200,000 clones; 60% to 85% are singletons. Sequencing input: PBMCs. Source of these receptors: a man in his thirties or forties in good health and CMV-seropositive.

This CDR3 is CASSVDGSGTDTQYF. CDR3 nucleotide sequence: TGTGCCAGCAGCGTAGACGGTTCTGGTACAGATACGCAGTATTTT. This sequence joins TRBV9 and TRBJ2-3; D is undetermined. The CDR3 sequence is 15 residues long. V was pared by 0 bases and J by 3 bases, with 11 bases between. The germline gives CDR1 SGDLS, CDR2 YYNGEE.

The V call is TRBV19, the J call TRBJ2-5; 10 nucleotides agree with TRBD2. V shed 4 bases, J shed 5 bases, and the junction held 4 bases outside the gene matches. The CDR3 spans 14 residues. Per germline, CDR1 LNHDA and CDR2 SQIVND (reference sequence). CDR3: CASSTLAGVETQYF. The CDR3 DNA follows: TGTGCCAGTAGTACCCTAGCGGGGGTTGAGACCCAGTACTTC.

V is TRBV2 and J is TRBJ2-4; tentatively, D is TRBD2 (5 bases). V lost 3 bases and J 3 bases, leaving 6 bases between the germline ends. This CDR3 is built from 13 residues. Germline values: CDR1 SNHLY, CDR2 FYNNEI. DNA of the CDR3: TGTGCCAGCAGTGAGGGGAGCAAAAACATTCAGTACTTC. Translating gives CASSEGSKNIQYF.

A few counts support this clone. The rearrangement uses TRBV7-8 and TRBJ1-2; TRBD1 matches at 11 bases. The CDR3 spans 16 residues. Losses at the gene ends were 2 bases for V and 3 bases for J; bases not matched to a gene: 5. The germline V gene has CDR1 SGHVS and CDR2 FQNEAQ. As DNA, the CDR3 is TGTGCCAGCAGCTTATGGGACAGGGGGGTGGACTATGGCTACACCTTC. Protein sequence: CASSLWDRGVDYGYTF.

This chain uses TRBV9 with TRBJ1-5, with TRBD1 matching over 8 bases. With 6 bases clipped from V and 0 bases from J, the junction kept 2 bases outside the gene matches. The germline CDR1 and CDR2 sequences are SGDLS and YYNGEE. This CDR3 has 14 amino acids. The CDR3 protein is CASNRGDSNQPQHF. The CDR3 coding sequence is TGTGCCAGCAACAGGGGGGATAGCAATCAGCCCCAGCATTTT.

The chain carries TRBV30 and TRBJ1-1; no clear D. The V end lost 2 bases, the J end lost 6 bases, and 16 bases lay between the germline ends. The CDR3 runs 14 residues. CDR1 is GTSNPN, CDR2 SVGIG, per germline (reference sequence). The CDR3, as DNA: TGTGCCTGGAGTAAACGGCGGATACGGGCTGAAGCTTTCTTT. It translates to CAWSKRRIRAEAFF.

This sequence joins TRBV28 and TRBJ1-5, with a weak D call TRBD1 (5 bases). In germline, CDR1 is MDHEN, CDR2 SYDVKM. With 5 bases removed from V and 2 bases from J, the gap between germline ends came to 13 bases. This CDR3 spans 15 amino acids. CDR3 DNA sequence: TGTGCCAGCAGTCCAAGTGGGGGGGGCAATCAGCCCCAGCATTTT. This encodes CASSPSGGGNQPQHF.

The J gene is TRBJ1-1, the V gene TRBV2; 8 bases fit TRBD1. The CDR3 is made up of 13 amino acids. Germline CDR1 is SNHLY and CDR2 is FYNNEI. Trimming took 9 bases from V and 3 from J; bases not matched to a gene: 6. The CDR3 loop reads CASRTGRDTEAFF. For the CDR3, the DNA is TGTGCCAGTAGGACAGGGCGGGACACTGAAGCTTTCTTT.

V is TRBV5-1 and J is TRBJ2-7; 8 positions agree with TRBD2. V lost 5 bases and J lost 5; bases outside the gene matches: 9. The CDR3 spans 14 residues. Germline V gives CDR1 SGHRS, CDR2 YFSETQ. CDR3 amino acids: CASRPGLGGHEQYF. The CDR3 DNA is TGCGCCAGCAGACCGGGACTAGGGGGGCACGAGCAGTACTTC.

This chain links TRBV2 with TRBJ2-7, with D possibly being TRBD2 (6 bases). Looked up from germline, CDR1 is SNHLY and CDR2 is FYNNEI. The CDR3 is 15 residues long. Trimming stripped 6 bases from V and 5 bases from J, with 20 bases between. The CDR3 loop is CASRTRDLSVHEQYF. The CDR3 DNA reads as TGTGCCAGCAGGACCCGGGACTTGAGCGTCCACGAGCAGTACTTC. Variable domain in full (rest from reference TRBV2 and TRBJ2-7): EPEVTQTPSHQVTQMGQEVILRCVPISNHLYFYWYRQILGQKVEFLVSFYNNEISEKSEIFDDQFSVERPDGSNFTLKIRSTKLEDSAMYFCASRTRDLSVHEQYFGPGTRLTVT.

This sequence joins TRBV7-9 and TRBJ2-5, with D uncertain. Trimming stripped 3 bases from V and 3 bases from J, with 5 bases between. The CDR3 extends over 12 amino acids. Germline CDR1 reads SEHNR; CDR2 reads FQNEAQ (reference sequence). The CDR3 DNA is TGTGCCAGCAGCTTGAGAGAAGAGACCCAGTACTTC. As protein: CASSLREETQYF.

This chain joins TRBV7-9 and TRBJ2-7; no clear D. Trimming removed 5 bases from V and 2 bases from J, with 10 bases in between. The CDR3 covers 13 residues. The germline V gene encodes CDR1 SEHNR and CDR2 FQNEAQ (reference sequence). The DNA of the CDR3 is TGTGCCAGCAGCCCCGACATAGCCTACGAGCAGTACTTC. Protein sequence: CASSPDIAYEQYF.

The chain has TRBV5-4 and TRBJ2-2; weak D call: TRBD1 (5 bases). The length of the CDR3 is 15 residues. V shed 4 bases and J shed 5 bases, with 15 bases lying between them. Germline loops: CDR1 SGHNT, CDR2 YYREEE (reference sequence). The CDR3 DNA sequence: TGTGCCAGCAGCCTAGACAGCACCCTGACCGGGGAGCTGTTTTTT. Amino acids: CASSLDSTLTGELFF.

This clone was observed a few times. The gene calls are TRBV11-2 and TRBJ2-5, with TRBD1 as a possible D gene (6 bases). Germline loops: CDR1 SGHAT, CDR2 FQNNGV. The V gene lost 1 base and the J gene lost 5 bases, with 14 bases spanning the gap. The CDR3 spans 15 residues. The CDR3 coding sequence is TGTGCCAGCAGCTTAGGGGACACCCTAGTGGAGACCCAGTACTTC. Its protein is CASSLGDTLVETQYF.

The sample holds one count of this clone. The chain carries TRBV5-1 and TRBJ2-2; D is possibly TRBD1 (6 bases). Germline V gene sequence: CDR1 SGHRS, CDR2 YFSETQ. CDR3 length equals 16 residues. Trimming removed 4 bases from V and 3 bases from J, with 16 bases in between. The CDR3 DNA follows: TGCGCCAGCAGCCGAGCCTCAGGGGTGGACACCGGGGAGCTGTTTTTT. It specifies CASSRASGVDTGELFF.

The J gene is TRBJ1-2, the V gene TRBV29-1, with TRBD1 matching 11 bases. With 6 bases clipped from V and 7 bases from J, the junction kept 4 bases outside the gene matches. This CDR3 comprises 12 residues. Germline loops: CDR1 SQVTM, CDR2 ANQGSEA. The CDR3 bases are TGCAGCGTCGCCGGGACAGGGGGTGGCTACACCTTC. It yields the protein CSVAGTGGGYTF.

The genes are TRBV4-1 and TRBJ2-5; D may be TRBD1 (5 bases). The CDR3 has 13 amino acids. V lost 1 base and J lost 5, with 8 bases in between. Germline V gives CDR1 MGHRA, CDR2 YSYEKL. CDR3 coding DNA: TGCGCCAGCAGCCAAGTGCCAGGGGAGACCCAGTACTTC. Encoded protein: CASSQVPGETQYF.

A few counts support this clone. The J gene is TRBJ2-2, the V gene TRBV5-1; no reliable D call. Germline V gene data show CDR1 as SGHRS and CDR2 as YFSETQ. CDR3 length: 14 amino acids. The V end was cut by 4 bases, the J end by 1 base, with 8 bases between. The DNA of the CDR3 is TGCGCCAGCAGCAGGCGACAGAACACCGGGGAGCTGTTTTTT. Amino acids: CASSRRQNTGELFF.

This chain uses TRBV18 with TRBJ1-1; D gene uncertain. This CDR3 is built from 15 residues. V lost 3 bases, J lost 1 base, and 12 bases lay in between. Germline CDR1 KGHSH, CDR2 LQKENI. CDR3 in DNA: TGTGCCAGCTCACCTATGGAGACCGCGAACACTGAAGCTTTCTTT. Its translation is CASSPMETANTEAFF. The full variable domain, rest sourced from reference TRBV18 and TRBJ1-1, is NAGVMQNPRHLVRRRGQEARLRCSPMKGHSHVYWYRQLPEEGLKFMVYLQKENIIDESGMPKERFSAEFPKEGPSILRIQQVVRGDSAAYFCASSPMETANTEAFFGQGTRLTVV.

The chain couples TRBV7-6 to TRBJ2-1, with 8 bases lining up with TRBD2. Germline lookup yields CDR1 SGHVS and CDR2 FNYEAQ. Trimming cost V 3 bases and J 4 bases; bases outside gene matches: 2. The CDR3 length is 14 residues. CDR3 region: CASSFGGEYNEQFF. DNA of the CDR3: TGTGCCAGCAGCTTCGGGGGGGAATACAATGAGCAGTTCTTC.

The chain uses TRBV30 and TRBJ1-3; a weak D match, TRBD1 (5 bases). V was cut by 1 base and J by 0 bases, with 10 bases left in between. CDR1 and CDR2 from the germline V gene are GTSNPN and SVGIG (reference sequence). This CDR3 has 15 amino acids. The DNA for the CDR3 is TGTGCCTGGAGTGATGGGGGGTACTCTGGAAACACCATATATTTT. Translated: CAWSDGGYSGNTIYF.

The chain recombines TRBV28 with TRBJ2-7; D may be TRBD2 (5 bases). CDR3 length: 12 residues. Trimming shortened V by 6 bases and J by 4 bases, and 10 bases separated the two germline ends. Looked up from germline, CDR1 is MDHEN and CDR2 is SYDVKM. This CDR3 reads CASSDPGYEQYF. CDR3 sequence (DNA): TGTGCCAGCAGCGACCCGGGGTACGAGCAGTACTTC.

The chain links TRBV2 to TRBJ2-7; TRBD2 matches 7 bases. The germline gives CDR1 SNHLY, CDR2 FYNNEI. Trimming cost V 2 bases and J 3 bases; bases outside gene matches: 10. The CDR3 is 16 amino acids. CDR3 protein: CASSEYRLAENYEQYF. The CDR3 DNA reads TGTGCCAGCAGTGAATATAGACTAGCAGAAAACTACGAGCAGTACTTC.

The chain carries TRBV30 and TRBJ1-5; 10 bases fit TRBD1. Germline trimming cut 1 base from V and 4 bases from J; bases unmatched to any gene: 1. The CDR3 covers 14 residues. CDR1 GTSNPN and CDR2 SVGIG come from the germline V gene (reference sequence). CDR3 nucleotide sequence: TGTGCCTGGAGTGGGACAGGGGGGAATCAGCCCCAGCATTTT. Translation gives CAWSGTGGNQPQHF.

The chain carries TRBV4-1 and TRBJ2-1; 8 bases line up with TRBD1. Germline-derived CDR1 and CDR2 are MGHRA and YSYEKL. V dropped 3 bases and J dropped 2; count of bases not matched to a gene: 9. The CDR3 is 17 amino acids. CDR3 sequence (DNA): TGCGCCAGCAGCCAGGCGGACAGGGCCTATACCTACAATGAGCAGTTCTTC. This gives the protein CASSQADRAYTYNEQFF.

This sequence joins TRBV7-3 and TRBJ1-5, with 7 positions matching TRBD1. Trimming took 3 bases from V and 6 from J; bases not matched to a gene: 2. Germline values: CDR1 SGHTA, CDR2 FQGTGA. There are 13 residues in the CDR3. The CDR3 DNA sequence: TGTGCCAGCAGCTTCGACAGGGCTCAGCCCCAGCATTTT. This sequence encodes CASSFDRAQPQHF.

CDR3 amino acids: CASSYANSYGYTF. CDR3 in DNA: TGTGCCAGCAGTTACGCCAACAGTTATGGCTACACCTTC. The chain combines TRBV6-5 with TRBJ1-2; no firm D call. Germline V gene data show CDR1 as MNHEY and CDR2 as SVGAGI. The V end lost 2 bases, the J end lost 5 bases, and 9 bases lay between the germline ends. This CDR3 contains 13 residues.

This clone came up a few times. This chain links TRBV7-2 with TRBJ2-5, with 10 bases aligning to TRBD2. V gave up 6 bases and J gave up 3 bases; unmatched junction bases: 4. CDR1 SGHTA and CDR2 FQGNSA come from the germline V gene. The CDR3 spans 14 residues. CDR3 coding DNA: TGTGCCAGCAGTGCCCTAGCGGGGGAAGAGACCCAGTACTTC. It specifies CASSALAGEETQYF.

For the CDR3, the DNA is TGTGCCAGCAGCGGTCCAGGGTTCACAGATACGCAGTATTTT. It yields the protein CASSGPGFTDTQYF. The chain carries TRBV27 and TRBJ2-3; perhaps TRBD1 as D (5 bases). V lost 6 bases and J lost 2, with 12 bases in between. The CDR3 covers 14 residues. Germline CDR1 and CDR2: MNHEY and SMNVEV (reference sequence).

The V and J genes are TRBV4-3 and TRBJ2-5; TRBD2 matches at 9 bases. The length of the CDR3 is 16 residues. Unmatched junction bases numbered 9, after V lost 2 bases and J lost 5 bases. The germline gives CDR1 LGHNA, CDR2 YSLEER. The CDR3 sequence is CASSQKRGLAPETQYF. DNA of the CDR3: TGCGCCAGCAGCCAAAAACGGGGACTAGCACCCGAGACCCAGTACTTC.